What follows is one T cell receptor (beta chain) and its context. This clonotype was seen a few times. Its antigen remains unidentified. Base qualities were left out, and no much larger clone turns up one base away. The data were obtained in a study of post-analysis software for immune sequencing data (dated by TCRdb to the mid-2010s). Notes on the research overall: Relapsing-remitting, secondary progressive and progressive-relapsing multiple sclerosis were recorded as disease courses, and subtype annotation was lacking for some patients. The patient repertoires were compared against 11 previously published healthy control repertoires obtained from donors aged roughly 6 to 28 years. A subset of samples was prepared in parallel using single-end sample barcoding, then pooled and co-amplified after Illumina adapter ligation. Summary of the overall study and its limitations: The multiple sclerosis patient group was slightly younger than the control group. Compared with controls, multiple sclerosis patients had significantly lower normalized Chao1 diversity, a finding suggesting substantial peripheral T-cell clonal expansion. Patients showed significantly higher frequencies than controls for about 5 TRBV segments, among them TRBV5-6, TRBV5-1 and TRBV20-1. Direct clustering with F measure showed strong co-clustering of samples prepared in the same batch, prompting a batch-effect correction.

Library generation was performed with PCR. Sequenced on an Illumina HiSeq 2500. To reduce PCR and sequencing biases, unique molecular identifiers were built into the TCR beta cDNA libraries. Every 1 to 10 million input T cells yielded about 500,000 cDNA molecules, meaning each molecule approximated one T cell. The patient libraries were prepared and sequenced using the same protocol as the earlier healthy control dataset. Within a given batch, samples were prepared together, multiplexed and sequenced on the same HiSeq lane. The paper's data handling went like this. Raw barcoded reads were processed with MIGEC, and single-read molecular identifier groups were discarded before consensus assembly and CDR3 extraction. Clonotype tables were post-analysed with VDJtools, and diversity was normalized by down-sampling all datasets to the smallest sample size. Repertoire overlap clustering matched CDR3 amino acid but not nucleotide sequences to correct batch-related cross-sample contamination. Clones were called with MiXCR by TCRdb after fastp trimmed the public reads at Q25, and only in-frame beta chains were retained. All rows with the same CDR3 protein become a single entry with the most common DNA and genes. These V and J calls rely on TCRdb rather than the paper's analysis. The sample table shows fewer than 700,000 distinct CDR3 sequences, and 44% are seen once. The top ten hold over 1.5% of the sample.

To demonstrate the VDJtools post-analysis software, the study profiled TCR beta repertoires from the peripheral blood of 10 to 15 young patients with multiple sclerosis. The multiple sclerosis patients were children and adolescents ranging in age from roughly 6 to 16 years. Trimming takes 0 bases from V and 1 base from J, and the germline ends sit 7 bases apart. For CDR1 and CDR2, the germline V gene lists MGHRA and YSYEKL. The CDR3 runs 15 amino acids, cysteine and phenylalanine included. The CDR3 DNA has 45 bases and is translated from base 1. This clonotype originated in a girl aged 10 to 17 with multiple sclerosis. The sample taken for sequencing was blood. The chain joins TRBV4-1 to TRBJ1-5, with TRBD1 perhaps the D gene, on 5 matching bases. In nucleotide form, the sequence is TGCGCCAGCAGCCAAGACGGGGCAAGCAATCAGCCCCAGCATTTT. The translation is CASSQDGASNQPQHF.